This T cell receptor beta chain is drawn from a study of T cells in Graves' hyperthyroidism and ophthalmopathy. Study-level findings and limits: Clonotypes that were expanded in thyroid above 0.001 mostly appeared in blood too.

This clonotype occurred many times. Its antigen is still unknown. The ends lost 1 base at V and 7 bases at J; junction bases unmatched: 8. The CDR3 contains 15 residues. Looked up from germline, CDR1 is SGHAT and CDR2 is FQDESV (reference sequence). The investigators amplified TCR beta CDR3 regions from RNA transcripts. During a first-round RT-PCR of the TCR CDR3, the HTBI primer set was used. One entry per CDR3 protein, called by TCRdb with MiXCR from the multiplex PCR reads. The sample lists fewer than 750,000 distinct CDR3 sequences, 14% to 15% occurring once. The V and J genes are TRBV11-1 and TRBJ2-7; 9 bases fit TRBD1. Source material: blood. This clonotype was sampled from a middle-aged woman with Graves' ophthalmopathy. This CDR3 reads CASSLVGTGSREQYF. The CDR3 DNA reads as TGTGCCAGCAGCTTAGTCGGGACAGGGTCAAGAGAGCAGTACTTC.